Sequencing of this TCR beta chain was carried out in a study of identical twins. Per the germline V gene, CDR1 is DFQATT and CDR2 is SNEGSKA (reference sequence). The V end lost 3 bases, the J end lost 6 bases, and 14 bases lay between the germline ends. This CDR3 has 13 amino acids. Through template switching, a universal primer site was introduced, and the cDNA contained unique molecular identifiers. TCRdb reprocessed the 5' RACE reads with MiXCR, giving one entry per CDR3 protein. This table holds just over 500,000 distinct CDR3 sequences, less than 25% found once. A further study also used this sample, focusing on T cells expressing NK-cell markers.

The chain joins TRBV20-1 to TRBJ1-2; D unclear. The TCR sequence derives from a young woman in good health. Sequenced sample: CD4+ T cells sorted from blood. CDR3 amino acids: CSARGGGAHGYTF. In DNA, the CDR3 is TGCAGTGCTAGGGGTGGAGGAGCCCATGGCTACACCTTC.